This TCR beta chain appears in the sequencing data of a study of shared clonotypes between healthy human individuals. Clones were sequenced by immunoSEQ multiplex PCR, and TCRdb holds only the in-frame ones, with some missing. The sample lists 2 million to 2.5 million clones; roughly 95% were seen once. Each sample came from a Caucasian adult donor living in Nashville, Tennessee. The TCR comes from a man between 18 and 29 years old in good health. Input material: naive CD4+ T cells sorted from blood. Regarding subset: CD45RA+ positively selected.

This chain's CDR3 is CASSPAGSGVNEQYF. In DNA, the CDR3 is TGTGCCAGCTCACCAGCAGGATCGGGCGTTAACGAGCAGTACTTC. The chain links TRBV18 to TRBJ2-7; D unclear. The CDR3 sequence is 15 residues long. Germline V gene data show CDR1 as KGHSH and CDR2 as LQKENI. V was trimmed by 2 bases and J by 5 bases, leaving 16 bases between them.